One and the same sample provided the 6 T cell receptor beta chains below, sequenced in a study of blood T cell repertoires in COVID-19. This table comes from immunoSEQ multiplex PCR, and its TCRdb copy is limited to in-frame clones, with some not included. The table includes around 190,000 clones, 83% detected once. The sequenced sample was peripheral blood. The receptors were gathered from a woman between 65 and 79 years old with COVID-19, enrolled during active disease.

The rearrangement uses TRBV7-8 and TRBJ2-3, with 8 bases aligning to TRBD1. This CDR3 comprises 18 residues. The junction had 13 bases not matched to a gene; V was cut back by 4 bases and J by 1 base. Looked up from germline, CDR1 is SGHVS and CDR2 is FQNEAQ. CDR3 DNA sequence: TGTGCCAGCAGCTCCCGACGGCAGGGGGCAAAGGGCACAGATACGCAGTATTTT. Translation gives CASSSRRQGAKGTDTQYF.

This chain links TRBV6-4 with TRBJ2-3, with 7 bases matching TRBD2. J was trimmed by 3 bases and V by 2 bases; bases with no gene match: 5. This CDR3 spans 15 amino acids. CDR1 MRHNA and CDR2 SNTAGT come from the germline V gene. This CDR3 is CASSDRGRTTDTQYF. CDR3 DNA: TGTGCCAGCAGTGACCGCGGGAGAACGACAGATACGCAGTATTTT.

This clone has only one observation. The chain recombines TRBV20-1 with TRBJ2-7; TRBD1 aligns across 7 bases. Looked up from germline, CDR1 is DFQATT and CDR2 is SNEGSKA (reference sequence). The ends lost 3 bases at V and 2 bases at J; junction bases unmatched: 4. The CDR3 spans 13 residues. The CDR3 nucleotides are TGCAGTGCTAGTACAGGGGTTCCCTACGAGCAGTACTTC. Its translation is CSASTGVPYEQYF.

The chain uses TRBV10-3 and TRBJ1-6; 9 nucleotides match TRBD1. CDR3 size: 14 residues. Losses at the gene ends were 6 bases for V and 8 bases for J; bases not matched to a gene: 5. CDR1 is ENHRY, CDR2 SYGVKD, per germline. The CDR3, as DNA: TGTGCCATCAGGAACCGGGACAGGGATTCACCCCTCCACTTT. This gives the protein CAIRNRDRDSPLHF.

This clone came up a few times. The chain has TRBV9 and TRBJ2-7; 7 positions match TRBD2. Per the germline V gene, CDR1 is SGDLS and CDR2 is YYNGEE. This CDR3 spans 15 amino acids. J lost 2 bases, V lost 2 bases, and 7 bases had no gene match. In nucleotides, the CDR3 is TGTGCCAGCAGCGTTCAGGGAGGGAGTACCTACGAGCAGTACTTC. Its translation: CASSVQGGSTYEQYF.

This clone came up once. CDR3 in amino acids: CASRIGQASGNTIYF. The CDR3 DNA reads TGTGCCAGCCGGATAGGACAGGCTTCTGGAAACACCATATATTTT. The chain carries TRBV2 and TRBJ1-3; TRBD1 matches 7 bases. The CDR3 extends over 15 amino acids. Germline values: CDR1 SNHLY, CDR2 FYNNEI. The J segment lost 1 base and the V segment lost 8 bases, leaving 8 bases of the junction unmatched.